The rows below give T cell receptor beta chains drawn from one sample of a study of PD-1 blockade in classical Hodgkin lymphoma. Here immunoSEQ multiplex PCR was the method, and the copy in TCRdb shows in-frame clones only, minus some. The sample records under 2,000 clones, 60% to 80% being singletons. Sequencing was performed on CD8+ T cells from blood, taken at baseline. The receptors were gathered from a human donor with classical Hodgkin lymphoma. The CDR3 runs from the conserved cysteine through the conserved F or W. D genes are given only for firm matches. Size values are once, few and many counts, or a class for expanded clones, and some rows have none.

TRBV28	TRBD1	.	TRBJ1-2	TGTGCCAGCAGCTTAGACTCGGGACAGCTACGGTATGGCTACACCTTC	CASSLDSGQLRYGYTF
TRBV28	TRBD2	.	TRBJ2-2	TGTGCCAGCAGTTCTGGGACTAGGGAAACCGGGGAGCTGTTTTTT	CASSSGTRETGELFF
TRBV7-8	TRBD1	.	TRBJ2-3	TGTGCCAGCAGCTTCGCGACAGGGGGCTCTACAGATACGCAGTATTTT	CASSFATGGSTDTQYF
TRBV7-9	.	.	TRBJ1-2	TGTGCCAGCAGCTCTTGGCTTGGGCAGAGCTATGGCTACACCTTC	CASSSWLGQSYGYTF
TRBV11-2	.	.	TRBJ2-7	TGTGCCAGCAGCATTCGCTTCTACGAGCAGTACTTC	CASSIRFYEQYF
TRBV29-1	.	once	TRBJ2-7	TGCAGCGCTTTAACGACGGAGAGCTCCTACGAGCAGTACTTC	CSALTTESSYEQYF
TRBV7-8	TRBD2	.	TRBJ2-1	TGTGCCAGCAGCTTAGGAGGACTAGCGGGAGGAGGCGATGAGCAGTTCTTC	CASSLGGLAGGGDEQFF
TRBV27	.	.	TRBJ2-1	TGTGCCAGCAGTTTCCAGGCCAGCTCCTACAATGAGCAGTTCTTC	CASSFQASSYNEQFF
TRBV5-5	.	.	TRBJ2-2	TGTGCCAGCAGCTTTATTTTTGCCGGGGAGCTGTTTTTT	CASSFIFAGELFF
TRBV7-3	.	.	TRBJ2-7	TGTGCCAGCACCCTTAAAGGGAACTTCTCTTGCGAGCAGTACTTC	CASTLKGNFSCEQYF
TRBV5-1	TRBD1	.	TRBJ2-1	TGCGCCAGCAGCCAAACTTCGGACAGGGCCCCCCAGGATGAGCAGTTCTTC	CASSQTSDRAPQDEQFF
TRBV14	TRBD1	.	TRBJ2-1	TGTGCCAGCAGCCAACCGGGACAGGACATCTACAATGAGCAGTTCTTC	CASSQPGQDIYNEQFF
TRBV13	.	.	TRBJ1-1	TGTGCCAGCAGCTTAGGCCAGGGAAACACTGAAGCTTTCTTT	CASSLGQGNTEAFF
TRBV2	.	few	TRBJ1-3	TGTGCCAGCAGGGGAGTCAGGGGCAATTCTGGAAACACCATATATTTT	CASRGVRGNSGNTIYF
TRBV7-8	TRBD2	.	TRBJ2-7	TGTGCCAGCAGCTTAACCACTAGCGGGCCACCATCATACTACGAGCAGTACTTC	CASSLTTSGPPSYYEQYF
TRBV7-7	.	.	TRBJ2-2	TGTGCCAGCAGCTTACTCGGAACCGGGGAGCTGTTTTTT	CASSLLGTGELFF
TRBV4-1	TRBD2	.	TRBJ2-1	TGCGCCAGCAGCGGGTTTCTAGCGGGGAACAATGAGCAGTTCTTC	CASSGFLAGNNEQFF
TRBV5-1	.	.	TRBJ1-3	TGCGCCAGCAGCTTGTCAGGGAACCCGACTTCTAGCTCTGGAAACACCATATATTTT	CASSLSGNPTSSSGNTIYF
TRBV28	.	few	TRBJ2-7	TGTGCCAGCAGTCCACAGGTAGCAGGCCACGAGCAGTACTTC	CASSPQVAGHEQYF
TRBV7-7	.	.	TRBJ2-1	TGTGCTAGCAGCTTTGGGGGTCCCGCCGATGAGCAGTTCTTC	CASSFGGPADEQFF
TRBV15	TRBD2	.	TRBJ2-5	TGTGCCACCTCAGGACTAGCGGGAGAGACCCAGTACTTC	CATSGLAGETQYF
TRBV28	TRBD1	.	TRBJ2-7	TGTGCCAGCAGTACCGGGACAGGGGTCCACGAGCAGTACTTC	CASSTGTGVHEQYF
TRBV28	TRBD2	.	TRBJ2-1	TGTGCCAGCAGTCTCACTCTAGCGGACTCCTACAATGAGCAGTTCTTC	CASSLTLADSYNEQFF